This section outlines one T cell receptor (beta chain) sequence together with its context. Authors of the study amplified TCR beta CDR3 regions from RNA transcripts. A first-round RT-PCR of the TCR CDR3 used the HTBI primer set. TCRdb re-analysed the multiplex PCR reads in MiXCR, keeping a single row per CDR3 protein. This table has 750,000 to 950,000 distinct CDR3 sequences, around 39% appearing once. Trimming removed 2 bases at V and 1 base at J, with 11 bases between. CDR3 length equals 15 residues. Germline loops: CDR1 MNHNS, CDR2 SASEGT. This record comes from a study of T cells in Graves' hyperthyroidism and ophthalmopathy. Diagnosing involved the use of clinical symptoms, serum thyroxine and TRAb, thyroid ultrasound and orbital computed tomography.

Source material: blood. The TCR comes from a man aged 18 to 30 with Graves' hyperthyroidism. The V call is TRBV6-1, the J call TRBJ1-1; a possible D gene is TRBD1 (5 bases). The CDR3 sequence is CASSEFGTENTEAFF. Here the CDR3 DNA reads TGTGCCAGCAGTGAATTTGGGACGGAGAACACTGAAGCTTTCTTT.